This T cell receptor beta chain was captured by sequencing in a study of blood T cell repertoires in COVID-19. Study-level information: Sample material is recorded as cDNA or gDNA derived from T cells, B-cell-depleted T cells, or PBMCs.

Per the authors' pipeline: Reference gene primers were amplified, and this amplification served to estimate nucleated cell counts. Repertoires were generated with immunoSEQ multiplex PCR, while TCRdb's copy carries only in-frame clones and drops some. V, J and clone size are taken as reported in that table, and D and trimming were inferred from the DNA itself. Of about 17,000 clones listed, 93% are singletons. Germline-derived CDR1 and CDR2 are MNHEY and SVGEGT. The CDR3 spans 15 residues. Trimming removed 0 bases from V and 2 bases from J, with 8 bases in between. The sample was peripheral blood. This TCR was recovered from a human donor in a cohort sampled during active COVID-19. The chain couples TRBV6-2 or TRBV6-3 to TRBJ2-1; maybe TRBD1 (6 bases). The CDR3 loop reads CASSYSGHPYNEQFF. In DNA, the CDR3 is TGTGCCAGCAGTTACTCGGGACACCCCTACAATGAGCAGTTCTTC.